These 9 T cell receptor beta chains were all obtained from the same sample, sequenced in a study of identical twins. TCRdb re-called the 5' RACE reads through MiXCR, storing one row per CDR3 protein. Of 420,000 or so distinct CDR3 sequences in the sample, around 18% were seen once. The specimen sequenced was naive T cells sorted from blood. The receptors were gathered from a man over 45 in good health.

This clonotype was recorded a few times. The chain has TRBV5-1 and TRBJ2-5; TRBD2 might be the D (7 bases). Germline lookup yields CDR1 SGHRS and CDR2 YFSETQ. CDR3 length equals 14 residues. Trimming removed 5 bases at V and 3 bases at J, with 14 bases between. The CDR3 region has the DNA TGCGCCAGCAGGGGGGGGCTGGATGAAGAGACCCAGTACTTC. Protein product: CASRGGLDEETQYF.

The chain links TRBV20-1 to TRBJ2-7; no reliable D call. The CDR3 has 10 residues. Germline lookup yields CDR1 DFQATT and CDR2 SNEGSKA (reference sequence). V was clipped by 0 bases and J by 7 bases, with 4 bases between them. The CDR3 here is CSARDQEQYF. The CDR3 coding sequence is TGCAGTGCTAGAGATCAGGAGCAGTACTTC.

This clonotype was observed a handful of times. The genes are TRBV12-3 or TRBV12-4 and TRBJ2-3, with TRBD1 matching over 8 bases. The CDR3 is made up of 14 amino acids. Trimming cost V 6 bases and J 3 bases; bases outside gene matches: 5. DNA of the CDR3: TGTGCCAGCAGAGATGACAGGGGAACAGATACGCAGTATTTT. Its translation is CASRDDRGTDTQYF.

The chain carries TRBV29-1 and TRBJ1-1; TRBD1 agrees at 7 bases. The J segment lost 4 bases and the V segment lost 7 bases, leaving 12 bases of the junction unmatched. The CDR3 is 14 amino acids. In germline, CDR1 is SQVTM, CDR2 ANQGSEA. The CDR3 bases are TGCAGCGGACCAAGACAGGGTCTTATCACTGAAGCTTTCTTT. This sequence encodes CSGPRQGLITEAFF.

This clonotype was recorded at least ten times. V gene TRBV27 combines with J gene TRBJ2-5; 9 nucleotides agree with TRBD2. Germline CDR1 MNHEY, CDR2 SMNVEV (reference sequence). J was trimmed by 3 bases and V by 6 bases; bases with no gene match: 2. CDR3 length: 13 amino acids. Written as DNA, the CDR3 is TGTGCCAGCAGGGGACTAGCCAAAGAGACCCAGTACTTC. Protein sequence: CASRGLAKETQYF.

This clonotype was detected only a few times. The chain recombines TRBV20-1 with TRBJ2-1; 12 nucleotides line up with TRBD2. The junction had 11 bases not matched to a gene; V was cut back by 2 bases and J by 9 bases. Per the germline V gene, CDR1 is DFQATT and CDR2 is SNEGSKA (reference sequence). This CDR3 comprises 16 residues. This chain's CDR3 is CSARQTSGSGSGEQFF. CDR3 in DNA: TGCAGTGCTAGACAGACTAGCGGGAGTGGTTCCGGTGAGCAGTTCTTC.

This clonotype was seen a handful of times. J is TRBJ2-1 and V is TRBV5-1; 8 bases agree with TRBD2. The V gene's germline CDR1 is SGHRS and CDR2 YFSETQ. V trimming: 3 bases; J trimming: 1 base; junction bases outside the gene matches: 6. The CDR3 has 16 amino acids. CDR3 nucleotide sequence: TGCGCCAGCAGCTCGACACTAGCGGCATCCTACAATGAGCAGTTCTTC. This codes for CASSSTLAASYNEQFF.

The rearrangement joins TRBV7-8 to TRBJ2-7; 10 bases fit TRBD2. V lost 1 base to trimming and J lost 3 bases; unmatched junction nucleotides: 3. CDR1 and CDR2 (germline): SGHVS, FQNEAQ. The CDR3 runs 15 residues. CDR3 DNA sequence: TGTGCCAGCAGCTTAGAAGTAGCGGGGGGCTACGAGCAGTACTTC. Protein: CASSLEVAGGYEQYF. Complete variable domain (other parts from reference TRBV7-8 and TRBJ2-7): GAGVSQSPRYKVAKRGQDVALRCDPISGHVSLFWYQQALGQGPEFLTYFQNEAQLDKSGLPSDRFFAERPEGSVSTLKIQRTQQEDSAVYLCASSLEVAGGYEQYFGPGTRLTVT.

This clonotype was seen at least ten times. Germline is not matched at one junction end, which may reflect a read error. The CDR3 DNA is TGTGCCATCAGTGAACAGGGGCGCAAAGATTTC. Protein: CAISEQGRKDF. J is TRBJ2-7 and V is TRBV10-3; 7 positions agree with TRBD1. Per germline, CDR1 ENHRY and CDR2 SYGVKD. There are 11 residues in the CDR3.